This T cell receptor beta chain was captured in a study of T-cell reconstitution after alpha-beta-depleted transplantation in children. Germline V gene data show CDR1 as MNHEY and CDR2 as SVGEGT. This CDR3 is 16 amino acids long. Deletions cut 0 bases from V and 1 base from J, with 10 bases between. Construction of the TCRbeta library involved unique molecular identifiers. TCRdb recomputed calls from the PCR reads with MiXCR, one row per CDR3 protein. The profile shows some 600,000 distinct CDR3 sequences, approximately 16% of them singletons. This clonotype occurred many times. The sequence derives from a human donor who donated a stem cell graft to a child with acute myeloid leukemia. V and J are TRBV6-2 or TRBV6-3 and TRBJ2-1, with D possibly TRBD1 on 5 matching bases. The specimen comprised PBMCs from the stem cell graft donor, sampled from the stem cell graft. As DNA, the CDR3 is TGTGCCAGCAGTTACTCGATAGGGGCATCCTACAATGAGCAGTTCTTC. Amino acids: CASSYSIGASYNEQFF.